The rows below give T cell receptor beta chains drawn from one sample of a study of siplizumab effects on memory and regulatory T cells. Libraries were prepared by immunoSEQ multiplex PCR; TCRdb keeps only in-frame clonotypes and omits some of them. The sample has some 100,000 clones; less than 95% are singletons. Sequencing used Tregs sorted from blood. These receptors were collected from a human donor in good health. CDR3s include the opening cysteine and the closing phenylalanine or tryptophan. The D gene is left open where the match is weak. Clone size is shown for a subset of rows, as once, few, many or a class of expanded clone.

d_gene | j_gene | len | abundance | v_gene | CDR3nt | CDR3aa
TRBD2 | TRBJ2-2 | 16 | - | TRBV28 | TGTGCCAGCAGCCTAGCGGGAGGGCCCGGGACCGGGGAGCTGTTTTTT | CASSLAGGPGTGELFF
- | TRBJ2-3 | 16 | once | TRBV6-5 | TGTGCCAGCAGTTACCAACCGACAGAGAGCACAGATACGCAGTATTTT | CASSYQPTESTDTQYF
TRBD2 | TRBJ2-1 | 16 | - | TRBV19 | TGTGCCAGTCGCGGCCAGACTAGCGGGGCATACAATGAGCAGTTCTTC | CASRGQTSGAYNEQFF
- | TRBJ2-3 | 12 | once | TRBV28 | TGTGCCAGCAGTAAAAACATTCTTACGCAGTATTTT | CASSKNILTQYF
- | TRBJ2-3 | 14 | - | TRBV5-1 | TGCGCCAGCAGCTTGGTGGCAGGCACAGATACGCAGTATTTT | CASSLVAGTDTQYF
- | TRBJ1-6 | 11 | - | TRBV20-1 | TGCAGTGCTGAGGACAATTCACCCCTCCACTTT | CSAEDNSPLHF
- | TRBJ1-5 | 13 | - | TRBV14 | TGTGCCAGCAGCCAAGACTGGGATCAGCCCCAGCATTTT | CASSQDWDQPQHF
TRBD1 | TRBJ1-3 | 17 | - | TRBV10-3 | TGTGCCATCAGCCGGCAGACTCCGGGACAGGGGGCTAGCGCCATATATTTT | CAISRQTPGQGASAIYF
- | TRBJ2-1 | 14 | once | TRBV4-2 | TGTGCCAGCAGCCCAGCCCTCAACCCAGGAGGGCAGTTCTTC | CASSPALNPGGQFF
- | TRBJ2-3 | 13 | - | TRBV7-6 | TGTGCCAGCAGCTTAGAGGCCGGGCTCCTGCAGTATTTT | CASSLEAGLLQYF